A few counts support the clone carrying this T cell receptor beta chain. Its antigen is undetermined. In the source study's methods: Clinicopathological groups supplied CDR3 differences that were used to build a distant-metastasis classifier for papillary thyroid cancer. TCRdb reassembled clones from the PCR reads with MiXCR. None of the V and J calls come from the authors' own analysis; TCRdb made them. In the table there are approximately 30,000 clones, roughly 17% of which are singletons. All patients reached thyroid surgery having received no treatment beforehand. These data are taken from a study of metastatic and nonmetastatic thyroid tumors. Study-level information: Repertoires from blood and tumor or nodule tissue of malignant and benign thyroid patients were compared. General observations from the study: Malignant thyroid tumors reportedly exceeded benign nodules significantly in TCR beta diversity, with the difference appearing in blood and tumor.

The TCR originated in a male donor with papillary thyroid cancer or a benign thyroid nodule (not recorded which). Some clones in this sample may be carry-over from other donors' samples. Sample: blood.

The CDR3 bases are TGTGCCAGCAGCTTCTCCCCCGGGAGGGCCAGAAAGACCCAGTACTTC. Residues: CASSFSPGRARKTQYF. The chain combines TRBV28 with TRBJ2-5; 8 nucleotides align to TRBD2. Germline trimming cut 6 bases from V and 6 bases from J; bases unmatched to any gene: 15. The CDR3 consists of 16 residues. Looked up from germline, CDR1 is MDHEN and CDR2 is SYDVKM.